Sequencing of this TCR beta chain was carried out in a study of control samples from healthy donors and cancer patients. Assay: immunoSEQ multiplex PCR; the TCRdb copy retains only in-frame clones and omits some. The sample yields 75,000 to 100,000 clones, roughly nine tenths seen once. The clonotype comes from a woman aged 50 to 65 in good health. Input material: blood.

CDR3 DNA sequence: TGTGCCAGCTCATTAGAAACAGCCTTCTATGGGGGCTACACCTTC. Protein sequence: CASSLETAFYGGYTF. The V call is TRBV18, the J call TRBJ1-2; D gene unclear. The CDR3 spans 15 residues. Germline assignment: CDR1 KGHSH and CDR2 LQKENI. V was trimmed by 5 bases and J by 8 bases, leaving 21 bases between them. The full variable domain, its missing parts supplied by reference TRBV18 and TRBJ1-2, is NAGVMQNPRHLVRRRGQEARLRCSPMKGHSHVYWYRQLPEEGLKFMVYLQKENIIDESGMPKERFSAEFPKEGPSILRIQQVVRGDSAAYFCASSLETAFYGGYTFGSGTRLTVV.